This T cell receptor beta chain derives from a study of diagnostic markers for celiac disease. According to its frequency, this clonotype is medium-sized. The germline gives CDR1 SSHAT, CDR2 FNYEAQ (reference sequence). This CDR3 comprises 14 residues. TCRdb re-called the reads; every CDR3 protein appears as one record, without DNA. The table lists about 2,000 distinct CDR3 sequences. The sample taken for sequencing was either unsorted cells or a sorted T cell fraction (not recorded which). J is TRBJ2-1 and V is TRBV7-7; TCRdb's assignment of TRBD1 cannot be checked, as there is no DNA. The source of this sequence is a human donor. This table probably holds off-target reads from a library built for another chain. The CDR3 is CASSSSTGSGEQFF.